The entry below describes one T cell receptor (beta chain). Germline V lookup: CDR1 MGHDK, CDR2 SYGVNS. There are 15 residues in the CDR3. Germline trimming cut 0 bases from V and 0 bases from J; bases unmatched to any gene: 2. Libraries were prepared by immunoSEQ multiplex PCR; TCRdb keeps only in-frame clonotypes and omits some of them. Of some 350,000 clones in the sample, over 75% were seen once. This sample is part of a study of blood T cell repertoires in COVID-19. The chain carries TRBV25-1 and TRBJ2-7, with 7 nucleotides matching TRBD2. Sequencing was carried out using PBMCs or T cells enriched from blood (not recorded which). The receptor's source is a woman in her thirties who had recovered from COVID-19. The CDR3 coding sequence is TGTGCCAGCAGTGAATATCGGGGGGTCTCCTACGAGCAGTACTTC. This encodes CASSEYRGVSYEQYF.